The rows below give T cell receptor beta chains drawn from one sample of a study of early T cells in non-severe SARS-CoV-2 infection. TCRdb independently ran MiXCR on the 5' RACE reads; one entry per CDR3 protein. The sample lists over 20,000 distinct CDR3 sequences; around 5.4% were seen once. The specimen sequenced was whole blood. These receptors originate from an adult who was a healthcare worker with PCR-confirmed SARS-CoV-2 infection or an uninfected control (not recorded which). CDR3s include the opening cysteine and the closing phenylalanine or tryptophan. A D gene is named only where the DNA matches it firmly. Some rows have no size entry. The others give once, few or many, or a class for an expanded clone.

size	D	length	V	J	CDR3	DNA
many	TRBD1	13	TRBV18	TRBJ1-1	CASSRGGGTEAFF	TGTGCCAGCTCCCGAGGGGGCGGCACTGAAGCTTTCTTT
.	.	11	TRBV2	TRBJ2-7	CASNVEYEQYF	TGTGCCAGCAATGTCGAATACGAGCAGTACTTC
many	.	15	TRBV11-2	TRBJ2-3	CASSLVGGLGDTQYF	TGTGCCAGCAGCTTAGTGGGGGGCCTCGGAGATACGCAGTATTTT
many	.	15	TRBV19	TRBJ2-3	CASSPPLPSTDTQYF	TGTGCCAGTAGTCCCCCGTTGCCTAGCACAGATACGCAGTATTTT
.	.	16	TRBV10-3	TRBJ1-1	CAISESVTILNTEAFF	TGTGCCATCAGTGAGTCAGTGACTATCTTGAACACTGAAGCTTTCTTT
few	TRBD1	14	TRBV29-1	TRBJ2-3	CSGTGTGPSDTQYF	TGCAGCGGGACAGGGACCGGGCCCTCAGATACGCAGTATTTT
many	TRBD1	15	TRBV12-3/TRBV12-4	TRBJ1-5	CASSLSLEGAQPQHF	TGTGCCAGCAGTTTAAGTCTGGAGGGGGCTCAGCCCCAGCATTTT
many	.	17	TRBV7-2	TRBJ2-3	CASSLWLSGEKGDTQYF	TGTGCCAGCAGCTTATGGTTGTCGGGGGAGAAGGGAGATACGCAGTATTTT
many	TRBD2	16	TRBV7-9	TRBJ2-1	CASSLPGLAGLNEQFF	TGTGCCAGCAGCTTGCCGGGACTAGCGGGTTTAAATGAGCAGTTCTTC
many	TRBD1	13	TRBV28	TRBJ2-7	CASSSLDRPEQYF	TGTGCCAGCAGTTCATTGGACAGGCCCGAGCAGTACTTC
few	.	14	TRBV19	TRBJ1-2	CASSPFFGNYGYTF	TGTGCCAGTAGTCCTTTTTTCGGTAACTATGGCTACACCTTC
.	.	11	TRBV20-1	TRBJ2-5	CSANRQETQYF	TGCAGTGCTAACAGGCAAGAGACCCAGTACTTC
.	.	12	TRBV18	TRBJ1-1	CASSQGELEAFF	TGTGCCAGCTCACAGGGAGAGCTTGAAGCTTTCTTT
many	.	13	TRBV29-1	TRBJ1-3	CSVERGAGNTIYF	TGCAGCGTTGAAAGGGGGGCTGGAAACACCATATATTTT
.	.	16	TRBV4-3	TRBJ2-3	CASSQGQPPRADTQYF	TGCGCCAGCAGCCAAGGTCAACCTCCGCGGGCAGATACGCAGTATTTT
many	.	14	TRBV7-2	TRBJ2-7	CASRPQEVSYEQYF	TGTGCCAGCCGCCCCCAAGAGGTCTCCTACGAGCAGTACTTC
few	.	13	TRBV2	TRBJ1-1	CASRPDTNTEAFF	TGTGCCAGCAGACCGGACACGAACACTGAAGCTTTCTTT
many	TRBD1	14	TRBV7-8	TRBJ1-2	CASSARTGADGYTF	TGTGCCAGCAGCGCTCGGACAGGGGCTGATGGCTACACCTTC
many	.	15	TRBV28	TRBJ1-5	CASSLQGNSNQPQHF	TGTGCCAGCAGTTTACAGGGAAATAGCAATCAGCCCCAGCATTTT
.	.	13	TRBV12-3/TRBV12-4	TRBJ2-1	CASSEWVNNEQFF	TGTGCCAGCTCGGAGTGGGTAAACAATGAGCAGTTCTTC
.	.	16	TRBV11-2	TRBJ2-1	CASSERGGSSYNEQFF	TGTGCCAGCAGCGAAAGGGGGGGAAGCTCCTACAATGAGCAGTTCTTC
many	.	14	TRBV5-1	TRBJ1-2	CASSLTGEGFGYTF	TGCGCCAGCAGCTTGACGGGTGAGGGGTTCGGCTACACCTTC
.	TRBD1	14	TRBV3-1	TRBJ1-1	CASSQGQGNTEAFF	TGTGCCAGCAGCCAAGGACAGGGGAACACTGAAGCTTTCTTT
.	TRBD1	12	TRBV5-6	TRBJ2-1	CASSVGQGGEFF	TGTGCCAGCAGCGTGGGACAGGGAGGTGAGTTCTTC
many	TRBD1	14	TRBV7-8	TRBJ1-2	CASSSLTGENGYTF	TGTGCCAGCAGCTCCCTGACAGGGGAGAATGGCTACACCTTC
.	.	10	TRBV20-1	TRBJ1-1	CSANQGYAFF	TGCAGTGCTAACCAAGGGTACGCTTTCTTT
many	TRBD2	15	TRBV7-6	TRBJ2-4	CASSLTSGGGNIQYF	TGTGCCAGCAGCTTAACTAGCGGGGGTGGAAACATTCAGTACTTC
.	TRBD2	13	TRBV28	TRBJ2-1	CASSLAGVTEQFF	TGTGCCAGCAGTTTAGCGGGGGTTACTGAGCAGTTCTTC
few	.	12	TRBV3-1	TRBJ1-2	CASSQARDGYTF	TGTGCCAGCAGCCAAGCTAGAGATGGCTACACCTTC
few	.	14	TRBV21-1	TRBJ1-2	CASSPRTADYGYTF	TGTGCCAGCAGCCCTCGGACGGCCGACTATGGCTACACCTTC
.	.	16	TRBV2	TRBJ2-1	CASSNIGGVGYNEQFF	TGTGCCAGCTCTAACATAGGGGGTGTAGGCTACAATGAGCAGTTCTTC
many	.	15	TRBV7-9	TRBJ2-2	CASSLSGPNTGELFF	TGTGCCAGCAGCTTATCAGGACCGAACACCGGGGAGCTGTTTTTT
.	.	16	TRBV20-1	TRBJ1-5	CSATRAPARQNQPQHF	TGCAGTGCTACAAGGGCCCCAGCTAGACAAAATCAGCCCCAGCATTTT
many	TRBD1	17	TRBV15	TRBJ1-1	CATSKPGQGARSTEAFF	TGTGCCACCAGCAAGCCCGGGCAGGGGGCTCGGAGCACTGAAGCTTTCTTT
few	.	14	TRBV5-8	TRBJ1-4	CASSLDATNEKLFF	TGTGCCAGCAGCCTGGATGCAACTAATGAAAAACTGTTTTTT
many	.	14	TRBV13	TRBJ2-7	CASSSGERYYEQYF	TGTGCCAGCAGCTCGGGGGAACGGTACTACGAGCAGTACTTC
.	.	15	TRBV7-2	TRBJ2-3	CASSLAVRVPDTQYF	TGTGCCAGCAGCTTAGCCGTCAGGGTGCCAGATACGCAGTATTTT
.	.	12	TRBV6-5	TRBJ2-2	CASSRKSGELFF	TGTGCCAGCAGCAGAAAATCCGGGGAGCTGTTTTTT
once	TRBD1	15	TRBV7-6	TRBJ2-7	CASRFSTGGTYEQYF	TGTGCCAGCCGCTTCTCAACAGGGGGGACCTACGAGCAGTACTTC
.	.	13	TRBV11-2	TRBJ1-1	CASSAVSNTEAFF	TGTGCCAGCAGCGCGGTGTCGAACACTGAAGCTTTCTTT
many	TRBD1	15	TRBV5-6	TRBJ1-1	CASSGGQGLNTEAFF	TGTGCCAGCAGCGGGGGACAGGGGCTGAACACTGAAGCTTTCTTT
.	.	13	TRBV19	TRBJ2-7	CVSSRGPTYEQYF	TGTGTCAGTAGTAGGGGCCCTACCTACGAGCAGTACTTC
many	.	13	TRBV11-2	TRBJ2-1	CASSEKQGNEQFF	TGTGCCAGCAGCGAAAAACAGGGCAATGAGCAGTTCTTC
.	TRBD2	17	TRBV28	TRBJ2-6	CASTPGGLSSGANVLTF	TGTGCCAGCACCCCGGGGGGACTGTCCTCTGGGGCCAACGTCCTGACTTTC